This TCR beta chain was recorded in a study of cytomegalovirus exposure and HLA in healthy donors. Healthy bone marrow donors made up the cohort. This CDR3 comprises 14 residues. The germline V gene has CDR1 SNHLY and CDR2 FYNNEI. V lost 2 bases and J 6 bases, leaving 10 bases between the germline ends. Study-level results: A later analysis reportedly found fewer N-insertions in an Asian-associated ancestry cluster than the roughly 730-donor mean. An analysis was carried out at a later point. It showed that HLA-associated TCR beta chains were more clonally expanded than equally common non-associated chains. According to an earlier analysis, most TCR beta V segments yielded productive rearrangements about 90% or about 30% of the time.

As to this clone: The target antigen is unknown.

PCR involved 60 Vbeta and 13 Jbeta primers. Profiling relied on immunoSEQ multiplex PCR, and the TCRdb table lists in-frame clones only, not all of them. Of some 120,000 clones in the sample, around 8.5% were seen once. The chain recombines TRBV2 with TRBJ1-4, with TRBD1 as a possible D gene (6 bases). The sequence was obtained from a man aged 35 to 55 in good health and CMV-seronegative. Sequenced material: PBMCs. The CDR3 region is CASSEFAGDEKLFF. CDR3 coding DNA: TGTGCCAGCAGTGAATTCGCAGGGGATGAAAAACTGTTTTTT.